These 27 T cell receptor beta chains were all obtained from the same sample, sequenced in a study of T cell responses to AZD1222 COVID-19 vaccine. Some clones are missing from TCRdb's copy, which holds only in-frame ones; the method was immunoSEQ multiplex PCR. The sample records some 75,000 clones, nearly 90% being singletons. The sequencing used peripheral blood, collected on day 0 of AZD1222 vaccination. Receptors originate from an adult in good health.

V gene TRBV10-3 combines with J gene TRBJ2-3, with D unclear. The CDR3 is 14 residues long. CDR1 is ENHRY, CDR2 SYGVKD, per germline. V lost 6 bases and J 5 bases, leaving 15 bases between the germline ends. The CDR3 is CAIRLGQAEDTQYF. The CDR3 region has the DNA TGTGCCATCAGGCTAGGGCAGGCGGAAGATACGCAGTATTTT.

The chain couples TRBV6-4 to TRBJ1-1, with unresolved D. This CDR3 has 16 amino acids. Between the trimmed V and J ends, which lost 2 bases and 3 bases, there was a span of 16 bases. Germline lookup yields CDR1 MRHNA and CDR2 SNTAGT. The CDR3 region has the DNA TGTGCCAGCAGTGACCTACCTTTCGGAGGACACACTGAAGCTTTCTTT. This sequence encodes CASSDLPFGGHTEAFF.

The gene calls are TRBV29-1 and TRBJ2-3; D not certain. Deletions cut 4 bases from V and 0 bases from J, with 5 bases between. The CDR3 consists of 12 residues. CDR1 and CDR2 from the germline V gene are SQVTM and ANQGSEA. The chain's CDR3 is CSVVVSTDTQYF. In DNA, the CDR3 is TGCAGCGTTGTCGTTAGCACAGATACGCAGTATTTT.

This chain connects TRBV24-1 to TRBJ2-3; 10 nucleotides line up with TRBD2. The V gene's germline CDR1 is KGHDR and CDR2 SFDVKD. CDR3 length: 16 amino acids. After removal of 4 bases from V and 2 bases from J, the junction contained 5 bases not matched to a gene. The CDR3 reads CATSDWTSGNTDTQYF. The CDR3, as DNA: TGTGCCACCAGTGACTGGACTAGCGGAAACACAGATACGCAGTATTTT.

The V gene is TRBV3-1 (or the pseudogene TRBV3-2), the J gene TRBJ2-3; D call uncertain. Germline assignment: CDR1 LGHDT and CDR2 YNNKEL (reference sequence). Trimming pared 4 bases from V and 4 bases from J, leaving 15 bases between. This CDR3 has 15 amino acids. The CDR3 DNA follows: TGTGCCAGCAGCCGTGGTAGTACAGTCTCAGATACGCAGTATTTT. Its translation is CASSRGSTVSDTQYF.

V gene TRBV19 combines with J gene TRBJ2-2; 8 nucleotides agree with TRBD1. Per the germline V gene, CDR1 is LNHDA and CDR2 is SQIVND (reference sequence). The CDR3 has 16 residues. With V trimmed by 4 bases and J by 0 bases, 4 bases remained unmatched. The CDR3 bases are TGTGCCAGTAGTACCCACAGGGGGACGAACACCGGGGAGCTGTTTTTT. Its translation: CASSTHRGTNTGELFF.

The chain has TRBV10-3 and TRBJ1-2; 7 nucleotides agree with TRBD1. The CDR3 length is 11 residues. Germline assignment: CDR1 ENHRY and CDR2 SYGVKD. J lost 10 bases, V lost 6 bases, and 5 bases had no gene match. The CDR3, as DNA: TGTGCCATCAGGGGGGACAGAATCTACACCTTC. Protein product: CAIRGDRIYTF.

The CDR3 nucleotides are TGTGCCAGCAGCCGCGGGGATGGCTACACCTTC. Translation gives CASSRGDGYTF. V gene TRBV27 combines with J gene TRBJ1-2; D unclear. Per germline, CDR1 MNHEY and CDR2 SMNVEV (reference sequence). Trimming stripped 6 bases from V and 6 bases from J, with 8 bases between. The CDR3 has 11 residues.

On this clone: Germline and junction disagree at one end, which may indicate a read error. As DNA, the CDR3 is TGTGCCAGCAGTTTAGTCTGGAATGAGAAGTATTTC. Translation: CASSLVWNEKYF. The chain is built from TRBV28 and TRBJ2-7; D ambiguous. The CDR3 spans 12 residues. CDR1 and CDR2 (germline): MDHEN, SYDVKM.

This clone came up once. This rearrangement joins TRBV9 to TRBJ2-7; 10 nucleotides align to TRBD2. Germline V CDR1 and CDR2: SGDLS, YYNGEE. CDR3 size: 16 residues. With V trimmed by 4 bases and J by 5 bases, 12 bases remained unmatched. The CDR3: CASSLSPGTSANEQYF. Written as DNA, the CDR3 is TGTGCCAGCAGCCTCTCCCCGGGGACTAGCGCCAACGAGCAGTACTTC.

The V and J genes are TRBV5-5 and TRBJ1-1, with D unclear. The germline CDR1 and CDR2 sequences are SGHKS and YYEKEE (reference sequence). The ends were cut back, 0 bases at V and 1 base at J, with 4 bases in the middle. The CDR3 has 13 amino acids. The CDR3 sequence is CASSLEGNTEAFF. As DNA, the CDR3 is TGTGCCAGCAGCTTGGAGGGGAACACTGAAGCTTTCTTT.

The genes are TRBV9 and TRBJ2-7, with TRBD2 as a possible D gene (5 bases). The germline V and J ends were trimmed by 4 bases and 9 bases, with 20 bases remaining between them. Germline V gives CDR1 SGDLS, CDR2 YYNGEE. The CDR3 runs 14 residues. The CDR3 DNA follows: TGTGCCAGCAGCCTCACCCCCGGGGTAATTGGGCAGTACTTC. It translates to CASSLTPGVIGQYF.

The V and J genes are TRBV5-5 and TRBJ2-1; possibly TRBD1 for D (5 bases). Trimming pared 0 bases from V and 5 bases from J, leaving 9 bases between. The CDR3 has 14 amino acids. In germline, CDR1 is SGHKS, CDR2 YYEKEE (reference sequence). CDR3 nucleotides: TGTGCCAGCAGCTTGGGCCAGGGCCACAATGAGCAGTTCTTC. This gives the protein CASSLGQGHNEQFF.

This clone was detected a few times. Sequence at one end of the junction differs from germline and may be a read error. The genes are TRBV15 and TRBJ1-2; a weak D match, TRBD1 (6 bases). The CDR3 has 15 residues. The germline gives CDR1 LNHNV, CDR2 YYDKDF (reference sequence). CDR3 amino acids: CATSKGGRPAGGCTF. The CDR3, as DNA: TGTGCCACCAGCAAAGGGGGTCGTCCAGCGGGTGGCTGCACCTTC.

V and J are TRBV25-1 and TRBJ2-3; D remains ambiguous. Per the germline V gene, CDR1 is MGHDK and CDR2 is SYGVNS. This CDR3 spans 14 amino acids. The germline V and J ends were trimmed by 4 bases and 2 bases, with 10 bases remaining between them. The CDR3 sequence: CASSAGDITDTQYF. The CDR3 DNA is TGTGCCAGCAGTGCCGGAGACATCACAGATACGCAGTATTTT. Full variable domain (missing parts from reference TRBV25-1 and TRBJ2-3): EADIYQTPRYLVIGTGKKITLECSQTMGHDKMYWYQQDPGMELHLIHYSYGVNSTEKGDLSSESTVSRIRTEHFPLTLESARPSHTSQYLCASSAGDITDTQYFGPGTRLTVL.

This rearrangement joins TRBV5-4 to TRBJ2-2, with a weak D call TRBD2 (6 bases). The CDR3 totals 16 residues. With 0 bases removed from V and 1 base from J, the gap between germline ends came to 10 bases. The germline gives CDR1 SGHNT, CDR2 YYREEE (reference sequence). This CDR3 is CASSLDAGRNTGELFF. CDR3 in DNA: TGTGCCAGCAGCTTGGATGCGGGGAGGAACACCGGGGAGCTGTTTTTT.

The count of this clone is one. This sequence joins TRBV10-3 and TRBJ1-6, with a tentative D call TRBD1 (5 bases). The CDR3 covers 16 residues. From germline, CDR1 is ENHRY and CDR2 SYGVKD. Trimming took off 0 bases at V and 10 bases at J, with 16 bases between the two ends. CDR3 region: CAISESGVERNSPLHF. Here the CDR3 DNA reads TGTGCCATCAGTGAGTCGGGGGTGGAGAGGAACTCACCCCTCCACTTT.

V usage is TRBV21-1 and J usage is TRBJ1-4; the D call in the table, TRBD1, was not verified against the DNA. TRBV21-1 is noted as a pseudogene. This CDR3 region has 14 residues. CDR3 residues: CASRETGADEKLFF. Here the CDR3 DNA reads TGTGCCAGCAGGGAGACAGGGGCCGATGAAAAACTGTTTTTT.

Points on this clone: The junction and the germline gene differ at one end; a read error may be behind it. The J gene is TRBJ2-1, the V gene TRBV7-2; D is tentatively TRBD1 or TRBD2 (9 bases each). Germline V lookup: CDR1 SGHTA, CDR2 FQGNSA. The CDR3 is 15 amino acids. Here the CDR3 reads CASSLAGQGYNEQFF. The CDR3 DNA reads as TGTGCCAGCAGCCTAGCGGGACAGGGATACAATGAGCAGTTCTTC.

The V gene is TRBV4-1, the J gene TRBJ2-4; D call uncertain. The CDR3 covers 15 residues. V was shortened by 2 bases and J by 0 bases, with 8 bases between the two germline ends. From germline, CDR1 is MGHRA and CDR2 YSYEKL. The CDR3 nucleotides are TGCGCCAGCAGCCAACCGACGGAAGCCAAAAACATTCAGTACTTC. Amino acid sequence: CASSQPTEAKNIQYF.

The rearrangement joins TRBV5-4 to TRBJ2-7; no reliable D call. Trimming stripped 0 bases from V and 0 bases from J, with 7 bases between. This CDR3 is built from 14 residues. Germline V gene lookup returns CDR1 SGHNT and CDR2 YYREEE (reference sequence). CDR3 DNA: TGTGCCAGCAGCTTGGAACGGGCCTCCTACGAGCAGTACTTC. The encoded protein is CASSLERASYEQYF.

The genes are TRBV21-1 and TRBJ1-1. TRBV21-1 is designated a pseudogene. The CDR3 loop spans 13 amino acids. The CDR3, as DNA: TGTGCCAGCAGAATTACGGGTGGCACTGAAGCTTTCTTT. It specifies CASRITGGTEAFF.

This chain connects TRBV11-2 to TRBJ2-1; TRBD2 agrees at 8 bases. Trimming removed 1 base from V and 15 bases from J; junction bases left unmatched: 11. This CDR3 comprises 14 residues. Germline V gives CDR1 SGHAT, CDR2 FQNNGV. The CDR3 here is CASSLGGSGRGLFF. CDR3 sequence (DNA): TGTGCCAGCAGCTTAGGAGGCAGCGGGAGAGGTCTGTTCTTC. Drawing the rest from reference TRBV11-2 and TRBJ2-1, the complete variable domain is EAGVAQSPRYKIIEKRQSVAFWCNPISGHATLYWYQQILGQGPKLLIQFQNNGVVDDSQLPKDRFSAERLKGVDSTLKIQPAKLEDSAVYLCASSLGGSGRGLFFGPGTRLTVL.

The J gene is TRBJ1-4, the V gene TRBV6-2 or TRBV6-3; no reliable D call. The germline CDR1 and CDR2 sequences are MNHEY and SVGEGT. The CDR3 covers 12 residues. The V end was cut by 5 bases, the J end by 10 bases, with 11 bases between. CDR3 nucleotides: TGTGCCAGCAGTGCAGATCGGAGAAAACTGTTTTTT. It translates to CASSADRRKLFF.

The sample holds one count of this clone. This sequence joins TRBV27 and TRBJ2-1; 9 bases are shared with TRBD2. The J segment lost 7 bases and the V segment lost 6 bases, leaving 10 bases of the junction unmatched. The CDR3 is made up of 15 amino acids. The V gene's germline CDR1 is MNHEY and CDR2 SMNVEV (reference sequence). CDR3 residues: CASSLGIAGVNEQFF. CDR3 in DNA: TGTGCCAGCAGCCTAGGGATAGCGGGAGTAAATGAGCAGTTCTTC.

The chain's CDR3 is CASSLVFGGGPQGATQYF. The CDR3 DNA reads TGTGCCAGCAGCTTAGTCTTTGGCGGGGGGCCACAGGGTGCTACGCAGTATTTT. The genes are TRBV7-2 and TRBJ2-3; 8 nucleotides line up with TRBD2. After removal of 1 base from V and 8 bases from J, the junction contained 17 bases not matched to a gene. The V gene's germline CDR1 is SGHTA and CDR2 FQGNSA. This CDR3 is built from 18 residues.

This clone occurred once. The genes are TRBV5-1 and TRBJ1-5; D perhaps matches TRBD1 (6 bases). Trimming removed 1 base at V and 7 bases at J, with 18 bases between. Germline V gene lookup returns CDR1 SGHRS and CDR2 YFSETQ. The CDR3 covers 16 residues. The CDR3 loop is CASSLRGGLPPQPQHF. The CDR3 bases are TGCGCCAGCAGCTTGCGTGGGGGGCTCCCCCCCCAGCCCCAGCATTTT.